This TCR beta chain was recovered during a study of T cell changes during pregnancy in multiple sclerosis. This CDR3 is built from 16 residues. The V and J ends lost 0 bases and 4 bases, in that order; junction bases with no gene match: 7. In germline, CDR1 is SGHVS, CDR2 FNYEAQ. Clones were sequenced by immunoSEQ multiplex PCR, and TCRdb holds only the in-frame ones, with some missing. Of about 57,000 clones detected, 90% to 95% appear once; the ten largest clones hold 0.15% to 0.25%. V gene TRBV7-6 combines with J gene TRBJ2-7, with 9 bases that match TRBD1. The receptor was derived from a female donor with multiple sclerosis, enrolled in a pregnancy study. This specimen consisted of CD4+ T cells from peripheral blood mononuclear cells, obtained in the second trimester of pregnancy. In DNA form, the CDR3 reads TGTGCCAGCAGCTTAGCGCAACAGGGGGCTTATTACGAGCAGTACTTC. Protein sequence: CASSLAQQGAYYEQYF.